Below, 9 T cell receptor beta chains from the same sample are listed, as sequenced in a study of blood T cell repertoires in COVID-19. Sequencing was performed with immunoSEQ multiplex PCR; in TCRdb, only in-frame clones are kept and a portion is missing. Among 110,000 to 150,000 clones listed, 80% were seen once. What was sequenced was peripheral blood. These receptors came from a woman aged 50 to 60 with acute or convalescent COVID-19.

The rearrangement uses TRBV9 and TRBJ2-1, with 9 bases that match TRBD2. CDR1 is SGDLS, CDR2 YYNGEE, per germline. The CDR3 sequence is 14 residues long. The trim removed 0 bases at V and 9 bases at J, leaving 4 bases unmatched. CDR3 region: CASSVGRGGREQFF. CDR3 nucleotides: TGTGCCAGCAGCGTAGGGCGGGGGGGCCGTGAGCAGTTCTTC. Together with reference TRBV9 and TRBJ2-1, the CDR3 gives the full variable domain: DSGVTQTPKHLITATGQRVTLRCSPRSGDLSVYWYQQSLDQGLQFLIQYYNGEERAKGNILERFSAQQFPDLHSELNLSSLELGDSALYFCASSVGRGGREQFFGPGTRLTVL.

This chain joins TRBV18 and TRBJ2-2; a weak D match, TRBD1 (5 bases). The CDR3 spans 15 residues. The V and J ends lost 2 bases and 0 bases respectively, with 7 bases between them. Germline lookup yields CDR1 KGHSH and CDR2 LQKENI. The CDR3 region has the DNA TGTGCCAGCTCACCATTGACAGCGAACACCGGGGAGCTGTTTTTT. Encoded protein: CASSPLTANTGELFF.

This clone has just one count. The CDR3 loop reads CASSEQFNEQYF. The CDR3 DNA follows: TGTGCCAGCAGTGAACAGTTTAACGAGCAGTACTTC. The V call is TRBV2, the J call TRBJ2-7, with no clear D. CDR1 and CDR2 from the germline V gene are SNHLY and FYNNEI. V gave up 2 bases and J gave up 5 bases, with 7 bases separating them. The CDR3 spans 12 residues.

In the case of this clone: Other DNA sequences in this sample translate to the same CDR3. The CDR3 DNA reads as TGCGCCAGCAGCCGACAGGGGGCTGGAAACACCATATATTTT. Its protein is CASSRQGAGNTIYF. The rearrangement uses TRBV4-3 and TRBJ1-3, with TRBD1 matching 9 bases. This CDR3 comprises 14 residues. V gave up 4 bases and J gave up 2 bases; unmatched junction bases: 0. CDR1 LGHNA and CDR2 YSLEER come from the germline V gene.

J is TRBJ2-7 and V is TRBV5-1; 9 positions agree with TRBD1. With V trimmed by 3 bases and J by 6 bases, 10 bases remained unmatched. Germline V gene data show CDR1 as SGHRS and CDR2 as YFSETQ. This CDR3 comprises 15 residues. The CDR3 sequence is CASSSTGGSLVEQYF. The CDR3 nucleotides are TGCGCCAGCAGCTCAACAGGGGGCAGTCTGGTCGAGCAGTACTTC.

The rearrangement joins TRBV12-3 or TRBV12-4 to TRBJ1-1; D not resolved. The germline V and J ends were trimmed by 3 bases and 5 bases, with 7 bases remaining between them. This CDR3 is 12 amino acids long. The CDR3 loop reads CASSFSGTEAFF. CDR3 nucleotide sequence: TGTGCCAGCAGTTTCTCGGGGACTGAAGCTTTCTTT.

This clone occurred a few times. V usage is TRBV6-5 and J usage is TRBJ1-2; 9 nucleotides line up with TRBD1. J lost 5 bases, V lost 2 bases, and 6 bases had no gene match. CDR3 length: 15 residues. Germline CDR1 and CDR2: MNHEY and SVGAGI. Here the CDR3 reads CASSYTGTGQYGYTF. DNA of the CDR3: TGTGCCAGCAGTTACACCGGGACAGGGCAATATGGCTACACCTTC.

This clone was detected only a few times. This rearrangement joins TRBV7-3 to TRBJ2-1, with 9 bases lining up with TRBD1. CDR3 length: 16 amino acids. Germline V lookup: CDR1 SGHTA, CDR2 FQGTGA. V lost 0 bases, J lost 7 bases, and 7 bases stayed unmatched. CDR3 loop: CASSLTGGTGRNEQFF. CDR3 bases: TGTGCCAGCAGCTTAACCGGGGGGACAGGGAGAAATGAGCAGTTCTTC.

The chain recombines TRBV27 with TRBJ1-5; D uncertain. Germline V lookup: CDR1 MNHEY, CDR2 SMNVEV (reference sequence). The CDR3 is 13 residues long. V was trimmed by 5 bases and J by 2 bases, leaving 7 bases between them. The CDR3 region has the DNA TGTGCCAGCAGTCCTTATGGCAATCAGCCCCAGCATTTT. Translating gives CASSPYGNQPQHF.